The clone carrying this T cell receptor beta chain turned up a few times. Its antigen remains unknown. The individuals who served as donors were healthy Caucasians living in Russia, aged roughly 6 to 100. Trimming took 6 bases from V and 0 from J, leaving 12 bases between them. CDR1 is MDHEN and CDR2 is SYDVKM in the germline V gene. This CDR3 has 16 amino acids. The data were obtained in a study of blood T cells in healthy people across ages. Study in general: T cells yielded about one barcoded beta molecule per two cells through template switching.

Sample-barcoded 5' priming and a J-beta primer mix drove a second PCR of about 7 to 12 cycles. A single record per CDR3 protein comes from TCRdb applying MiXCR to the 5' RACE reads. The sample lists 1.8 million or so distinct CDR3 sequences, approximately 39% occurring once. Overall study results and limits: Relative to aged donors, long-lived donors carried more naive CD4+ cells and displayed higher diversity. The fall in TCR beta diversity per million T cells was roughly linear with age.

The V and J genes are TRBV28 and TRBJ2-6, with no clear D. This clonotype was sampled from a human donor in good health. The sequencing sample was made of blood. The CDR3: CASRGRHNSGANVLTF. CDR3 DNA sequence: TGTGCCAGCAGGGGCAGACACAACTCTGGGGCCAACGTCCTGACTTTC.